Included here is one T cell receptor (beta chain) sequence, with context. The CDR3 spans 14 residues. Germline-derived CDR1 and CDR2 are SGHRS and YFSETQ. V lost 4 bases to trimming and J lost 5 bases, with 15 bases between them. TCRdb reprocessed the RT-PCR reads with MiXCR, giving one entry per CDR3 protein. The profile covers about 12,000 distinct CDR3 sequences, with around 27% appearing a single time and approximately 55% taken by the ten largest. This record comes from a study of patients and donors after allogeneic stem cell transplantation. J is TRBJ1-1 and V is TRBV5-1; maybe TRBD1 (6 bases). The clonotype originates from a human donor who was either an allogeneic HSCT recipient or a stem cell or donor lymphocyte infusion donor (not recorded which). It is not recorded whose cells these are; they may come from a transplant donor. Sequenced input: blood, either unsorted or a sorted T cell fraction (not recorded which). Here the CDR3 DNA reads TGCGCCAGCAGCGTTACAGGGCCGGGAACTGAAGCTTTCTTT. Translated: CASSVTGPGTEAFF.